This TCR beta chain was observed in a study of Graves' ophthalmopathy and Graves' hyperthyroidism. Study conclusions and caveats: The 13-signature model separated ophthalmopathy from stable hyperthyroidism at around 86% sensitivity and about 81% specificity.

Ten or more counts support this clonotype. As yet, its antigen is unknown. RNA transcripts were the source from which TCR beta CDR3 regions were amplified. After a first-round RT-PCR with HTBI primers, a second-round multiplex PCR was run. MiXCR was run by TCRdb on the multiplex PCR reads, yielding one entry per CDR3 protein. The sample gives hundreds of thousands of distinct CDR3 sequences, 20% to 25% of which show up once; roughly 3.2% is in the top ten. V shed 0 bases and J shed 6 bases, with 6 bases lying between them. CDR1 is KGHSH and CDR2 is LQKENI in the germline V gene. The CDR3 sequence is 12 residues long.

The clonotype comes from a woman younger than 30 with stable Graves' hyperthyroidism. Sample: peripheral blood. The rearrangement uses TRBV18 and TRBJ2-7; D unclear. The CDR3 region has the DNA TGTGCCAGCTCACCACCCAGCAGCGAGCAGTACTTC. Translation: CASSPPSSEQYF.